This is a list of T cell receptor beta chains from one sample in a study of CD8+CD57+ T cells in acquired aplastic anemia. TCRdb redid the calling of the reads with MiXCR, one entry per CDR3 protein. The sample includes roughly 500,000 distinct CDR3 sequences, approximately 32% of them seen just once. Sequencing was done on a sample of sorted CD4+, CD8+, or CD8+CD57+ T cells (not recorded which) from PBMCs. The receptors shown here come from a human donor with aplastic anemia. The CDR3 runs from the conserved cysteine through the conserved F or W. The D gene is left open where the match is weak. Clone size, where shown, is once, few, many, or a class for clones that have expanded.

J gene: TRBJ2-7
D gene: TRBD2
clone size: .
V gene: TRBV15
CDR3 DNA: TGTGCCACCAGCAGTGTTCTAGCGGGAGGACGGTACGAGCAGTACTTC
CDR3 protein: CATSSVLAGGRYEQYF

J gene: TRBJ2-7
D gene: TRBD1
clone size: few
V gene: TRBV5-6
CDR3 DNA: TGTGCCAGCAGTAGACAGGGGGCGACCTACGAGCAGTACTTC
CDR3 protein: CASSRQGATYEQYF

J gene: TRBJ2-7
D gene: TRBD1
clone size: .
V gene: TRBV7-2
CDR3 DNA: TGTGCCAGCAGCCCTTCGGGACAGGGAGATTACGAGCAGTACTTC
CDR3 protein: CASSPSGQGDYEQYF

J gene: TRBJ1-1
D gene: TRBD1
clone size: many
V gene: TRBV19
CDR3 DNA: TGTGCCAGTAGTATAGATGGGACAGGGGAAGCTTTCTTT
CDR3 protein: CASSIDGTGEAFF

J gene: TRBJ2-1
D gene: .
clone size: many
V gene: TRBV7-2
CDR3 DNA: TGTGCCAGCAGCTTACTCGGTGAGCAGTTCTTC
CDR3 protein: CASSLLGEQFF

J gene: TRBJ1-2
D gene: .
clone size: few
V gene: TRBV2
CDR3 DNA: TGTGCCAGCACTATAGGGACTGGCTACACCTTC
CDR3 protein: CASTIGTGYTF

J gene: TRBJ2-7
D gene: TRBD1
clone size: .
V gene: TRBV29-1
CDR3 DNA: TGCAGCGTTGGACAGGGAGCCTACGAGCAGTACTTC
CDR3 protein: CSVGQGAYEQYF

J gene: TRBJ1-4
D gene: .
clone size: many
V gene: TRBV7-8
CDR3 DNA: TGTGCCAGCAGCTTAGCTCGGGTTGAAAAACTGTTTTTT
CDR3 protein: CASSLARVEKLFF

J gene: TRBJ2-7
D gene: TRBD1
clone size: .
V gene: TRBV15
CDR3 DNA: TGTGCCACCAGCAGAGAACAGGGGGCCTACGAGCAGTACTTC
CDR3 protein: CATSREQGAYEQYF

J gene: TRBJ2-3
D gene: .
clone size: many
V gene: TRBV9
CDR3 DNA: TGTGCCAGCAGCGTATCGACCAGGAGCGATACGCAGTATTTT
CDR3 protein: CASSVSTRSDTQYF

J gene: TRBJ2-5
D gene: .
clone size: many
V gene: TRBV2
CDR3 DNA: TGTGCCAGCAGTGATGGGGCTAGCCCAGGGACCCAGTACTTC
CDR3 protein: CASSDGASPGTQYF

J gene: TRBJ2-7
D gene: .
clone size: .
V gene: TRBV20-1
CDR3 DNA: TGCAGTGCTCCCCTCCGGGGGAGCGAGCAGTACTTC
CDR3 protein: CSAPLRGSEQYF

J gene: TRBJ1-6
D gene: .
clone size: .
V gene: TRBV2
CDR3 DNA: TGTGCCAGCAGCTTAGGCCTGCGGAATTCACCCCTCCACTTT
CDR3 protein: CASSLGLRNSPLHF

J gene: TRBJ1-5
D gene: .
clone size: .
V gene: TRBV2
CDR3 DNA: TGTGCCAGCAACAGACTAGCGGGAAGTTGGCCCCAGCATTTT
CDR3 protein: CASNRLAGSWPQHF

J gene: TRBJ1-2
D gene: TRBD1
clone size: few
V gene: TRBV27
CDR3 DNA: TGTGCCAGCAGTTTTGGGGGACAGGGGGGTGGCTACACCTTC
CDR3 protein: CASSFGGQGGGYTF

J gene: TRBJ1-4
D gene: .
clone size: .
V gene: TRBV20-1
CDR3 DNA: TGCAGTGCTAGAGTGGGCCAGGGAGAGTTGTATGAAAAACTGTTTTTT
CDR3 protein: CSARVGQGELYEKLFF

J gene: TRBJ2-3
D gene: TRBD2
clone size: many
V gene: TRBV20-1
CDR3 DNA: TGCAGTGCTTCTTCGGGACTAGCGGGCTCAGATACGCAGTATTTT
CDR3 protein: CSASSGLAGSDTQYF

J gene: TRBJ1-2
D gene: .
clone size: .
V gene: TRBV7-8
CDR3 DNA: TGTGCCAGCAGCGAGGCTGGGGCCCCCTCTAGCTATGGCTACACCTTC
CDR3 protein: CASSEAGAPSSYGYTF

J gene: TRBJ1-1
D gene: .
clone size: .
V gene: TRBV12-3/TRBV12-4
CDR3 DNA: TGTGCCAGCAGTTTAGGGCAGGGGTTTGAAGCTTTCTTT
CDR3 protein: CASSLGQGFEAFF

J gene: TRBJ2-5
D gene: .
clone size: many
V gene: TRBV15
CDR3 DNA: TGTGCCACCAGCAAGGGGAGCGGTCCGGAGACCCAGTACTTC
CDR3 protein: CATSKGSGPETQYF

J gene: TRBJ1-4
D gene: TRBD1
clone size: .
V gene: TRBV7-9
CDR3 DNA: TGTGCCAGCAGCTTAGGGGACAGAGGGACTAATGAAAAACTGTTTTTT
CDR3 protein: CASSLGDRGTNEKLFF

J gene: TRBJ1-4
D gene: .
clone size: many
V gene: TRBV19
CDR3 DNA: TGTGCCAGTAGTAGCCCTATTAGCGGCAATGAAAAACTGTTTTTT
CDR3 protein: CASSSPISGNEKLFF

J gene: TRBJ2-3
D gene: .
clone size: few
V gene: TRBV20-1
CDR3 DNA: TGCAGTGCCCATATCTTGCCTTCTAGCACAGATACGCAGTATTTT
CDR3 protein: CSAHILPSSTDTQYF

J gene: TRBJ1-5
D gene: .
clone size: few
V gene: TRBV18
CDR3 DNA: TGTGCCAGCTCACCACCGTTCGAGAATCAGCCCCAGCATTTT
CDR3 protein: CASSPPFENQPQHF

J gene: TRBJ1-2
D gene: TRBD1
clone size: .
V gene: TRBV29-1
CDR3 DNA: TGCAGCGCATCCGACAGGGTCGGCTACACCTTC
CDR3 protein: CSASDRVGYTF

J gene: TRBJ2-3
D gene: .
clone size: few
V gene: TRBV20-1
CDR3 DNA: TGCAGTGCTAATAGGGTAGATGGGTCAGATACGCAGTATTTT
CDR3 protein: CSANRVDGSDTQYF

J gene: TRBJ1-1
D gene: .
clone size: many
V gene: TRBV2
CDR3 DNA: TGTGCCAGCAAACGAGAGGGGAACACTGAAGCTTTCTTT
CDR3 protein: CASKREGNTEAFF

J gene: TRBJ1-6
D gene: .
clone size: many
V gene: TRBV5-1
CDR3 DNA: TGCGCCAGCAGCTTGGCCATCAGGGTTCAGGATTCACCCCTCCACTTT
CDR3 protein: CASSLAIRVQDSPLHF

J gene: TRBJ2-1
D gene: .
clone size: many
V gene: TRBV7-2
CDR3 DNA: TGTGCCAGCAGCTTAGCGTACAATGAGCAGTTCTTC
CDR3 protein: CASSLAYNEQFF

J gene: TRBJ2-5
D gene: TRBD1
clone size: many
V gene: TRBV25-1
CDR3 DNA: TGTGCCACCAGCGGGACAGGGGTAATATTAGAGACCCAGTACTTC
CDR3 protein: CATSGTGVILETQYF

J gene: TRBJ2-7
D gene: .
clone size: .
V gene: TRBV11-2
CDR3 DNA: TGTGCCAGCAGCTTACGGGCGGGCAGTTACTACGAGCAGTACTTC
CDR3 protein: CASSLRAGSYYEQYF

J gene: TRBJ2-7
D gene: TRBD1
clone size: many
V gene: TRBV19
CDR3 DNA: TGTGCCAGTAGGTTGTGGGGGACAGGTGAAGGCGAGCAGTACTTC
CDR3 protein: CASRLWGTGEGEQYF

J gene: TRBJ1-6
D gene: .
clone size: .
V gene: TRBV6-1
CDR3 DNA: TGTGCCAGCAGTGGGCCCCCTTCGCACCTCCACTTT
CDR3 protein: CASSGPPSHLHF

J gene: TRBJ1-1
D gene: TRBD1
clone size: .
V gene: TRBV12-3/TRBV12-4
CDR3 DNA: TGTGCCAGCACCCTGGACAGGGCAATGAACACTGAAGCTTTCTTT
CDR3 protein: CASTLDRAMNTEAFF

J gene: TRBJ1-6
D gene: .
clone size: many
V gene: TRBV20-1
CDR3 DNA: TGCAGTGCTAGAGTAGTAGGAGCCAATTCACCCCTCCACTTT
CDR3 protein: CSARVVGANSPLHF

J gene: TRBJ1-2
D gene: .
clone size: .
V gene: TRBV15
CDR3 DNA: TGTGCCACCTGCAGTGCGCCCGCGCCCCTCCTAGGCTATGGCTACACCTTC
CDR3 protein: CATCSAPAPLLGYGYTF

J gene: TRBJ2-2
D gene: .
clone size: once
V gene: TRBV15
CDR3 DNA: TGTGCCACCAGCAGGGGTCGTTCGGTAGCCACCGGGGAGCTGTTTTTT
CDR3 protein: CATSRGRSVATGELFF

J gene: TRBJ2-5
D gene: .
clone size: few
V gene: TRBV7-8
CDR3 DNA: TGTGCCAGCAGCCCCTCGGGAATCCAAGAGACCCAGTACTTC
CDR3 protein: CASSPSGIQETQYF

J gene: TRBJ2-7
D gene: .
clone size: .
V gene: TRBV7-3
CDR3 DNA: TGTGCCAGCAGTTACAACCAGAACTTC
CDR3 protein: CASSYNQNF

J gene: TRBJ1-1
D gene: .
clone size: many
V gene: TRBV10-3
CDR3 DNA: TGTGCCATCAGTGGTACGGGGCGGGTTAACACTGAAGCTTTCTTT
CDR3 protein: CAISGTGRVNTEAFF

J gene: TRBJ2-5
D gene: .
clone size: .
V gene: TRBV25-1
CDR3 DNA: TGTGCCAGCAGTTACAAGAATATGGACGGGTCGGAGACCCAGTACTTC
CDR3 protein: CASSYKNMDGSETQYF

J gene: TRBJ1-5
D gene: .
clone size: many
V gene: TRBV7-8
CDR3 DNA: TGTGCCAGCAGCTTATACATCGCGGGAGATCAGCCCCAGCATTTT
CDR3 protein: CASSLYIAGDQPQHF

J gene: TRBJ2-5
D gene: TRBD2
clone size: few
V gene: TRBV7-2
CDR3 DNA: TGTGCCAGCAGACTAGCGGGGGGGTATCTGCCTGAGACCCAGTACTTC
CDR3 protein: CASRLAGGYLPETQYF

J gene: TRBJ1-2
D gene: .
clone size: .
V gene: TRBV30
CDR3 DNA: TGTGCCTGGAGGAGGGAGGACTATGGCTACACCTTC
CDR3 protein: CAWRREDYGYTF

J gene: TRBJ1-2
D gene: .
clone size: many
V gene: TRBV19
CDR3 DNA: TGTGCCAGTACGGCGGGCGGAATCCTCTATGGCTACACCTTC
CDR3 protein: CASTAGGILYGYTF

J gene: TRBJ1-3
D gene: .
clone size: many
V gene: TRBV10-3
CDR3 DNA: TGTGCCATCAGTGACCGTGGGGACACCATATATTTT
CDR3 protein: CAISDRGDTIYF

J gene: TRBJ2-7
D gene: .
clone size: .
V gene: TRBV6-5
CDR3 DNA: TGTGCCGGCAGTTACTCCCGGGACAAGACCTACGAGCAGTACTTC
CDR3 protein: CAGSYSRDKTYEQYF

J gene: TRBJ1-5
D gene: .
clone size: .
V gene: TRBV12-3/TRBV12-4
CDR3 DNA: TGTGCCAGCAGTTTAAGGCAGGGAGTGGGTAATCAGCCCCAGCATTTT
CDR3 protein: CASSLRQGVGNQPQHF

J gene: TRBJ1-4
D gene: .
clone size: .
V gene: TRBV24-1
CDR3 DNA: TGTGCCACCAGTGTCGGTGTCAGCCGGGACACAGGCGGCGAAAAACTGTTTTTT
CDR3 protein: CATSVGVSRDTGGEKLFF

J gene: TRBJ1-2
D gene: .
clone size: few
V gene: TRBV11-1
CDR3 DNA: TGTGCCAGCAGCTTAGGTCAGCTTAATATTAACTATGGCTACACCTTC
CDR3 protein: CASSLGQLNINYGYTF

J gene: TRBJ1-5
D gene: .
clone size: few
V gene: TRBV12-3/TRBV12-4
CDR3 DNA: TGTGCCAGCAGTCACAGGGAAAGCCTAAATCAGCCCCAGCATTTT
CDR3 protein: CASSHRESLNQPQHF